This T cell receptor beta chain was recovered during a study of CD8+ T cells in alopecia areata. Study-wide background: Treated patients were given 5 to 10 mg oral tofacitinib twice daily.

The treatment denotes: oral pan-JAK inhibitor, 5-10 mg twice daily. Following extraction, RNA underwent reverse transcription to cDNA, which served as the sequencing template. The repertoire was sequenced with immunoSEQ multiplex PCR; TCRdb's copy has only in-frame clones and lacks some. The table includes approximately 200,000 clones, 60% to 70% detected once. The sample here was CD4+ T cells sorted from blood, taken at week 4, from a patient treated with tofacitinib. The receptor's source is a human donor with alopecia areata.

The CDR3 region has the DNA TGTGCCAGCAGCTTCACGACTAGCGGGCAAGAGACCCAGTACTTC. Protein sequence: CASSFTTSGQETQYF. The V call is TRBV7-9, the J call TRBJ2-5, with 10 bases aligning to TRBD2. This CDR3 has 15 residues. Germline values: CDR1 SEHNR, CDR2 FQNEAQ (reference sequence). Trimming at V came to 3 bases and at J to 2 bases, leaving 3 bases not matched to a gene.